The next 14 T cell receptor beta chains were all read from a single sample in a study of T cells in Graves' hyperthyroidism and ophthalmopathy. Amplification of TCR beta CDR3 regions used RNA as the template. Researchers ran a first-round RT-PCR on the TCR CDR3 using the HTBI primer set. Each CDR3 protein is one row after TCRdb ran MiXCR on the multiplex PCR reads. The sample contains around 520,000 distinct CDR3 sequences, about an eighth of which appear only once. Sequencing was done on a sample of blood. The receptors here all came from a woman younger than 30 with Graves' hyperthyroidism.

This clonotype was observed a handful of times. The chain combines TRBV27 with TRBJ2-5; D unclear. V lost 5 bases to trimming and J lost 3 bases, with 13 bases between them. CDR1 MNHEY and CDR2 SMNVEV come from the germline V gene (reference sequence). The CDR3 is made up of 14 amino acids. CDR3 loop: CASSPTLREETQYF. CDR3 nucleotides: TGTGCCAGCAGTCCAACACTCCGGGAAGAGACCCAGTACTTC.

CDR3 sequence: CASSRDYSTDTQYF. In DNA, the CDR3 is TGTGCCAGCAGCCGGGACTACAGCACAGATACGCAGTATTTT. The V gene is TRBV7-2, the J gene TRBJ2-3, with TRBD2 matching over 7 bases. CDR1 is SGHTA and CDR2 is FQGNSA in the germline V gene. The V segment lost 5 bases and the J segment 0 bases; nucleotides outside the gene matches: 2. The CDR3 totals 14 residues.

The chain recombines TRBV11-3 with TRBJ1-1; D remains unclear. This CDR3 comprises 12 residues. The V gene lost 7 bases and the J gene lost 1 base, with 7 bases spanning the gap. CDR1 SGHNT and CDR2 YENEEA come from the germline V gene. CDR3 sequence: CASKQKNTEAFF. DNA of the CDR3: TGTGCCAGCAAACAAAAGAACACTGAAGCTTTCTTT.

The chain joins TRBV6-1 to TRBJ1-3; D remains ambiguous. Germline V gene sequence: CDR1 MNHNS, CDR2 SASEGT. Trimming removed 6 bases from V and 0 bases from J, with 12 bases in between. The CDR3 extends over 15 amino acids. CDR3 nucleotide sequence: TGTGCCAGCAGGTGGCCAAGTAACTCTGGAAACACCATATATTTT. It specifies CASRWPSNSGNTIYF.

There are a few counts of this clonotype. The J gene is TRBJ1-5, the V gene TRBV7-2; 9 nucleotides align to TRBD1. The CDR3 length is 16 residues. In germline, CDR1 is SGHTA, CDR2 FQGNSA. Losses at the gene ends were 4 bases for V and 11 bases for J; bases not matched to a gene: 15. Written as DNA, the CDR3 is TGTGCCAGCAGCTCGTCCCGGGACAGGGCCGGGGGGTCCCAGCATTTT. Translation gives CASSSSRDRAGGSQHF.

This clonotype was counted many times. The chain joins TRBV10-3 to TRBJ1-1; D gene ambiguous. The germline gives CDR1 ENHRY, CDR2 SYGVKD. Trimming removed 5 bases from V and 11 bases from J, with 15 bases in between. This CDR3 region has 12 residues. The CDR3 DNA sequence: TGTGCCATCAGTTCGATCGGCGGTGGGGCTTTCTTT. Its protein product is CAISSIGGGAFF.

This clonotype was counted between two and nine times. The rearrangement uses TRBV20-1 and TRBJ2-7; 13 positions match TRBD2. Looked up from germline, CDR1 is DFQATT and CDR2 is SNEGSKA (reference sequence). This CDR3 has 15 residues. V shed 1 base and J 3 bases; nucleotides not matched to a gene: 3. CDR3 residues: CSARGTSGRDYEQYF. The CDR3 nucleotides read TGCAGTGCTAGAGGCACTAGCGGGAGGGACTACGAGCAGTACTTC.

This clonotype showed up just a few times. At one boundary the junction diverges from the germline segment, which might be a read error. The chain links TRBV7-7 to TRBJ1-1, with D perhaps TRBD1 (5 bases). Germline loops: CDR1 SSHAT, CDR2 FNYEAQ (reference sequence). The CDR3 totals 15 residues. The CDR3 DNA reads TGTGCTAGCAGCTTATTTCAGGGCACGAACACTGAAGCTTTCTTT. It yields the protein CASSLFQGTNTEAFF.

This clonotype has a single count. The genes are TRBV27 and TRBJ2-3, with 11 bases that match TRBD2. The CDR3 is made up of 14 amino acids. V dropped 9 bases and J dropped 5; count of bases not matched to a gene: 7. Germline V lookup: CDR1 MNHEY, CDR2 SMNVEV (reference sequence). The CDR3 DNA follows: TGTGCCAGTACTCTAGCGGGAGGTGTAGATACGCAGTATTTT. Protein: CASTLAGGVDTQYF.

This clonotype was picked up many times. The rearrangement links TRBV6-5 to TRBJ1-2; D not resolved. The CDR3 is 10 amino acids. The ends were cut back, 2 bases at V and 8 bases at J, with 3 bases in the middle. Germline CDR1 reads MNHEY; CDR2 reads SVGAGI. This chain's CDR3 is CASSYLGYTF. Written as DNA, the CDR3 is TGTGCCAGCAGTTACCTAGGCTACACCTTC.

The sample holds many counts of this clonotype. Here the CDR3 DNA reads TGTGCCAGCAGCCCCGGACTAGCGGGAGTTAACGGGGAGCTGTTTTTT. Translation: CASSPGLAGVNGELFF. This rearrangement joins TRBV11-2 to TRBJ2-2; 13 bases are a match to TRBD2. Per germline, CDR1 SGHAT and CDR2 FQNNGV. The CDR3 contains 16 residues. The ends lost 5 bases at V and 7 bases at J; junction bases unmatched: 7. The whole variable domain, remainder taken from reference TRBV11-2 and TRBJ2-2, is EAGVAQSPRYKIIEKRQSVAFWCNPISGHATLYWYQQILGQGPKLLIQFQNNGVVDDSQLPKDRFSAERLKGVDSTLKIQPAKLEDSAVYLCASSPGLAGVNGELFFGEGSRLTVL.

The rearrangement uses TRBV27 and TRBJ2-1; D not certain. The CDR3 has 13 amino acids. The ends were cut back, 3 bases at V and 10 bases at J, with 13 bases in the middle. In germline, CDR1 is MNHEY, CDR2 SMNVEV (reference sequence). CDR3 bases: TGTGCCAGCAGTTTCACCCAGGTCTGGGAGCAGTTCTTC. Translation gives CASSFTQVWEQFF.

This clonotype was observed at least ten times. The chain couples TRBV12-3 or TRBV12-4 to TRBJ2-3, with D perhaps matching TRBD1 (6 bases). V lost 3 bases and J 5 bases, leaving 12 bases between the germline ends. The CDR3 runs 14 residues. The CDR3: CASSFAPQGDTQYF. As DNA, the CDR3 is TGTGCCAGCAGTTTCGCCCCACAGGGAGATACGCAGTATTTT.

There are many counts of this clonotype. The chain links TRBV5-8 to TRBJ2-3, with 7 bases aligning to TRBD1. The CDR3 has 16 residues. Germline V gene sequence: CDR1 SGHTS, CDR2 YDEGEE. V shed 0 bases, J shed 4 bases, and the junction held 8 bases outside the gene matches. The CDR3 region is CASSLAAQGRPDTQYF. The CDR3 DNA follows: TGTGCCAGCAGCTTGGCCGCACAGGGGCGACCAGATACGCAGTATTTT.